These 32 T cell receptor beta chains were sequenced from one sample in a study of human T cells and chemical hapten exposure. Noted time point: patch test 1, 2 weeks after DPC sensitization. The treatment here: therapeutic diphenylcyclopropenone sensitization with weekly scalp DPC. MiXCR was run by TCRdb on the RACE reads, yielding one entry per CDR3 protein. This table has around 150,000 distinct CDR3 sequences, 14% appearing once. This sample comprised whole blood, obtained in connection with sensitization to the hapten diphenylcyclopropenone (DPC). Receptors were obtained from a woman younger than 45 with alopecia areata. Some clones in this sample may be carry-over from other donors' samples.

This clonotype was recorded at least ten times. The chain joins TRBV12-3 or TRBV12-4 to TRBJ1-2; no clear D gene. V lost 8 bases and J lost 5, with 12 bases in between. The CDR3 is 12 amino acids. The CDR3 bases are TGTGCCAGCGCTACACTGAGTTATGGCTACACCTTC. It translates to CASATLSYGYTF.

The rearrangement joins TRBV2 to TRBJ2-3; 9 nucleotides line up with TRBD2. The CDR3 sequence is 18 residues long. In germline, CDR1 is SNHLY, CDR2 FYNNEI. V lost 0 bases and J lost 8; bases outside the gene matches: 15. The CDR3 DNA is TGTGCCAGCAGTGAAGCGACGGCTAGCGGGACCCGCCCCGCTACGCAGTATTTT. Translating gives CASSEATASGTRPATQYF.

V and J are TRBV7-2 and TRBJ1-1; D uncertain. The V end lost 8 bases, the J end lost 3 bases, and 13 bases lay between the germline ends. The germline CDR1 and CDR2 sequences are SGHTA and FQGNSA. This CDR3 contains 13 residues. The CDR3 sequence: CASAKRWDTEAFF. The CDR3 DNA follows: TGTGCCAGCGCGAAACGGTGGGACACTGAAGCTTTCTTT.

In this sample, this clonotype turned up a few times. The chain is built from TRBV5-6 and TRBJ2-1, with D perhaps given as TRBD1 or TRBD2 (5 bases each). Between the trimmed V and J ends, which lost 0 bases and 7 bases, there was a span of 17 bases. Per the germline V gene, CDR1 is SGHDT and CDR2 is YYEEEE. The CDR3 has 16 residues. The CDR3 region is CASSLGRGLDPNEQFF. DNA of the CDR3: TGTGCCAGCAGCTTGGGCCGGGGCCTGGATCCAAATGAGCAGTTCTTC.

In its sample, this clonotype was seen many times. The chain recombines TRBV6-1 with TRBJ1-1, with D unresolved. CDR1 is MNHNS and CDR2 is SASEGT in the germline V gene. CDR3 length equals 13 residues. V was trimmed by 1 base and J by 2 bases, leaving 5 bases between them. The CDR3 sequence: CASSEVSNTEAFF. The CDR3, as DNA: TGTGCCAGCAGTGAAGTGAGCAACACTGAAGCTTTCTTT.

This clonotype has only a few counts. This sequence joins TRBV7-8 and TRBJ1-1, with a tentative D call TRBD1 (5 bases). In germline, CDR1 is SGHVS, CDR2 FQNEAQ. V lost 5 bases to trimming and J lost 6 bases, with 19 bases between them. There are 15 residues in the CDR3. Written as DNA, the CDR3 is TGTGCCAGCAGCCACTCCAGGGCTGGAGGCGCTGAAGCTTTCTTT. Residues: CASSHSRAGGAEAFF.

This clonotype occurred a few times. This sequence joins TRBV5-1 and TRBJ2-1; 7 bases agree with TRBD2. Germline assignment: CDR1 SGHRS and CDR2 YFSETQ. V gave up 4 bases and J gave up 7 bases; unmatched junction bases: 8. CDR3 size: 14 residues. CDR3 coding DNA: TGCGCCAGCAGCCCGGACGCGGGGGAGAATGAGCAGTTCTTC. This encodes CASSPDAGENEQFF.

In its sample, this clonotype was seen many times. The rearrangement joins TRBV20-1 to TRBJ1-1, with TRBD1 as a possible D gene (6 bases). The V gene's germline CDR1 is DFQATT and CDR2 SNEGSKA (reference sequence). V was pared by 5 bases and J by 5 bases, with 15 bases between. CDR3 length equals 13 residues. As DNA, the CDR3 is TGCAGTGCTTCCTACAGGGCCGGTACTGAAGCTTTCTTT. Its translation is CSASYRAGTEAFF.

The J gene is TRBJ2-2, the V gene TRBV25-1; perhaps TRBD2 as D (5 bases). V lost 5 bases and J lost 3, with 10 bases in between. CDR1 MGHDK and CDR2 SYGVNS come from the germline V gene. The CDR3 runs to 14 residues. CDR3: CASSNGLDTGELFF. The CDR3 nucleotides are TGTGCCAGCAGTAACGGACTCGACACCGGGGAGCTGTTTTTT.

This clonotype came up a few times. The gene calls are TRBV7-7 and TRBJ2-5; D is possibly TRBD2 (5 bases). This CDR3 contains 13 residues. The V and J ends lost 5 bases and 5 bases respectively, with 12 bases between them. Germline loops: CDR1 SSHAT, CDR2 FNYEAQ (reference sequence). Written as DNA, the CDR3 is TGTGCCAGCAGCCCTACTAGTCAGGAGACCCAGTACTTC. Translating it yields CASSPTSQETQYF.

This clonotype turned up a few times. The chain is built from TRBV28 and TRBJ2-7; D is unresolved. CDR3 length: 15 residues. V was cut by 3 bases and J by 3 bases, with 15 bases left in between. Germline V gives CDR1 MDHEN, CDR2 SYDVKM. CDR3 region: CASSLVGRKDYEQYF. The CDR3 DNA is TGTGCCAGCAGTTTGGTAGGACGGAAGGACTACGAGCAGTACTTC.

This chain links TRBV7-2 with TRBJ2-3; D is unresolved. The CDR3 totals 15 residues. The V end was cut by 0 bases, the J end by 0 bases, with 7 bases between. Germline V gene data show CDR1 as SGHTA and CDR2 as FQGNSA. The CDR3: CASSLALGSTDTQYF. The CDR3 DNA reads TGTGCCAGCAGCTTAGCGCTCGGAAGCACAGATACGCAGTATTTT.

V and J are TRBV12-3 or TRBV12-4 and TRBJ2-3; D uncertain. The CDR3 has 15 amino acids. V dropped 3 bases and J dropped 0 bases, with 10 bases sitting between them. DNA for the CDR3: TGTGCCAGCAGTTTGAACACCGTAAGCACAGATACGCAGTATTTT. This gives the protein CASSLNTVSTDTQYF.

The chain is built from TRBV11-3 and TRBJ2-1, with 8 positions matching TRBD1. Germline CDR1 and CDR2: SGHNT and YENEEA. Trimming removed 6 bases from V and 1 base from J; junction bases left unmatched: 8. The CDR3 loop spans 16 amino acids. The CDR3 DNA reads TGTGCCAGCAGTCCTAACAGGGGGAGGTCCTACAATGAGCAGTTCTTC. Residues: CASSPNRGRSYNEQFF.

This clonotype occurred many times. The chain uses TRBV5-1 and TRBJ1-3; D call uncertain. The CDR3 consists of 12 residues. V lost 6 bases, J lost 4 bases, and 8 bases lay in between. The germline CDR1 and CDR2 sequences are SGHRS and YFSETQ. CDR3 nucleotides: TGCGCCAGCAAAGATGCCGGAAACACCATATATTTT. Residues: CASKDAGNTIYF.

The rearrangement links TRBV29-1 to TRBJ1-4; the D is unclear. The CDR3 spans 14 residues. Germline V CDR1 and CDR2: SQVTM, ANQGSEA. Trimming pared 7 bases from V and 7 bases from J, leaving 19 bases between. Here the CDR3 reads CSAEGGGYGEKLFF. CDR3 in DNA: TGCAGCGCGGAGGGTGGAGGATATGGTGAAAAACTGTTTTTT.

This clonotype showed up many times. The chain joins TRBV11-2 to TRBJ2-1; 11 bases fit TRBD2. J was trimmed by 4 bases and V by 5 bases; bases with no gene match: 13. CDR1 SGHAT and CDR2 FQNNGV come from the germline V gene. There are 18 residues in the CDR3. The CDR3 sequence: CASSPVAVLAGGYNEQFF. In DNA, the CDR3 is TGTGCCAGCAGCCCGGTCGCCGTTCTAGCGGGGGGTTACAATGAGCAGTTCTTC.

The V call is TRBV6-2 or TRBV6-3, the J call TRBJ2-1; perhaps TRBD2 as D (6 bases). This CDR3 region has 12 residues. Germline values: CDR1 MNHEY, CDR2 SVGEGT. Trimming took off 8 bases at V and 8 bases at J, with 13 bases between the two ends. CDR3 nucleotides: TGTGCCAGCGAAGGCGGGAAGGATGAGCAGTTCTTC. It is translated as CASEGGKDEQFF.

This clonotype was seen a few times. The V and J genes are TRBV7-7 and TRBJ2-7; D is tentatively TRBD1 or TRBD2 (5 bases each). Germline loops: CDR1 SSHAT, CDR2 FNYEAQ (reference sequence). V was pared by 8 bases and J by 1 base, with 15 bases between. This CDR3 is built from 14 residues. Here the CDR3 reads CASAKAGRSYEQYF. CDR3 coding DNA: TGTGCCAGCGCAAAGGCAGGGAGATCCTACGAGCAGTACTTC.

This clonotype was observed at least ten times. The gene calls are TRBV29-1 and TRBJ1-2; 9 bases align to TRBD1. The J segment lost 6 bases and the V segment lost 4 bases, leaving 6 bases of the junction unmatched. CDR1 is SQVTM and CDR2 is ANQGSEA in the germline V gene. CDR3 length: 13 residues. This CDR3 reads CSVGRDREDGYTF. CDR3 DNA: TGCAGCGTTGGCAGGGACAGGGAGGATGGCTACACCTTC.

This clonotype has ten or more counts. This rearrangement joins TRBV7-2 to TRBJ2-7, with TRBD1 matching over 9 bases. From germline, CDR1 is SGHTA and CDR2 FQGNSA. After removal of 1 base from V and 4 bases from J, the junction contained 2 bases not matched to a gene. This CDR3 comprises 14 residues. The CDR3 DNA is TGTGCCAGCAGCTTAGACAGGGGGCTTTACGAGCAGTACTTC. Protein sequence: CASSLDRGLYEQYF.

Comments on this clonotype: This may stem from a read error, because a much larger clone lies one nucleotide away. V and J are TRBV5-1 and TRBJ1-1; no reliable D call. CDR3 length equals 12 residues. V was trimmed by 4 bases and J by 3 bases, leaving 7 bases between them. Germline loops: CDR1 SGHRS, CDR2 YFSETQ. The CDR3 here is CASSNLYTEAFF. In nucleotides, the CDR3 is TGCGCCAGCAGCAACCTGTACACTGAAGCTTTCTTT.

The sample holds many counts of this clonotype. The chain has TRBV19 and TRBJ2-2; 7 bases agree with TRBD2. With V trimmed by 3 bases and J by 2 bases, 9 bases remained unmatched. Germline V gene sequence: CDR1 LNHDA, CDR2 SQIVND (reference sequence). This CDR3 region has 17 residues. The CDR3 sequence is CASSILGGIANTGELFF. CDR3 coding DNA: TGTGCCAGTAGTATTTTGGGAGGGATTGCAAACACCGGGGAGCTGTTTTTT.

V is TRBV20-1 and J is TRBJ2-3; D not certain. The CDR3 totals 12 residues. With 3 bases removed from V and 0 bases from J, the gap between germline ends came to 4 bases. Looked up from germline, CDR1 is DFQATT and CDR2 is SNEGSKA (reference sequence). The CDR3 here is CSARGSTDTQYF. In nucleotides, the CDR3 is TGCAGTGCTAGGGGGAGCACAGATACGCAGTATTTT.

CDR3 bases: TGTGCCAGCAGCGTAGCAGGGCGAGCAGATACGCAGTATTTT. It yields the protein CASSVAGRADTQYF. The rearrangement uses TRBV9 and TRBJ2-3; TRBD1 might be the D (5 bases). This CDR3 has 14 residues. V was shortened by 0 bases and J by 4 bases, with 9 bases between the two germline ends. The V gene's germline CDR1 is SGDLS and CDR2 YYNGEE. Complete variable domain (other parts from reference TRBV9 and TRBJ2-3): DSGVTQTPKHLITATGQRVTLRCSPRSGDLSVYWYQQSLDQGLQFLIQYYNGEERAKGNILERFSAQQFPDLHSELNLSSLELGDSALYFCASSVAGRADTQYFGPGTRLTVL.

This clonotype came up a few times. The rearrangement uses TRBV18 and TRBJ1-2; TRBD1 matches 9 bases. The CDR3 has 16 amino acids. The germline gives CDR1 KGHSH, CDR2 LQKENI. V trimming: 2 bases; J trimming: 6 bases; junction bases outside the gene matches: 10. The CDR3 bases are TGTGCCAGCTCACCAATGGTCGGACAGGGGTTGGATGGCTACACCTTC. Protein sequence: CASSPMVGQGLDGYTF.

J is TRBJ1-1 and V is TRBV7-9, with 7 bases lining up with TRBD1. This CDR3 has 17 amino acids. V lost 1 base and J lost 1; bases outside the gene matches: 9. Germline CDR1 SEHNR, CDR2 FQNEAQ (reference sequence). CDR3 sequence reads: CASSLGGGVRRNTEAFF. The CDR3 region has the DNA TGTGCCAGCAGCTTAGGAGGGGGCGTGAGAAGGAACACTGAAGCTTTCTTT.

This chain uses TRBV5-1 with TRBJ2-1, with D possibly matching TRBD1 (6 bases). The V end lost 5 bases, the J end lost 4 bases, and 10 bases lay between the germline ends. There are 13 residues in the CDR3. Germline V gene data show CDR1 as SGHRS and CDR2 as YFSETQ. CDR3 region: CASSSGVYNEQFF. The CDR3 nucleotides are TGCGCCAGCAGTTCAGGGGTTTACAATGAGCAGTTCTTC.

The V gene is TRBV7-2, the J gene TRBJ2-7; weak D call: TRBD1 (8 bases). The CDR3 consists of 15 residues. Germline-derived CDR1 and CDR2 are SGHTA and FQGNSA. The V end was cut by 0 bases, the J end by 5 bases, with 14 bases between. DNA for the CDR3: TGTGCCAGCAGCTTAGCAGCGGGACAGGTCCACGAGCAGTACTTC. As protein: CASSLAAGQVHEQYF.

This clonotype was seen at least ten times. As DNA, the CDR3 is TGTGCCAGTGTGGCAGGGCTCACAGATACGCAGTATTTT. Residues: CASVAGLTDTQYF. The chain links TRBV27 to TRBJ2-3, with D possibly TRBD1 on 5 matching bases. V was clipped by 9 bases and J by 2 bases, with 12 bases between them. This CDR3 has 13 amino acids. CDR1 and CDR2 from the germline V gene are MNHEY and SMNVEV (reference sequence).

V is TRBV29-1 and J is TRBJ2-1, with TRBD1 matching 9 bases. V was clipped by 3 bases and J by 8 bases; unmatched bases: 2. Germline lookup yields CDR1 SQVTM and CDR2 ANQGSEA. The CDR3 loop spans 12 amino acids. The CDR3 nucleotides are TGCAGCGTTGATACAGGGGGCTATGAGCAGTTCTTC. Translated: CSVDTGGYEQFF.

The V call is TRBV7-2, the J call TRBJ2-3; TRBD2 matches at 7 bases. This CDR3 comprises 15 residues. V gave up 7 bases and J gave up 6 bases; unmatched junction bases: 13. The germline CDR1 and CDR2 sequences are SGHTA and FQGNSA. CDR3 sequence reads: CASTWGGSRRDTQYF. The CDR3 DNA reads TGTGCCAGCACCTGGGGGGGGTCCCGCAGGGATACGCAGTATTTT.